This record covers a single TCR beta chain. Its antigen is not known. A quantitative 5'-RACE method, one with molecular barcodes, was used to make TCR beta libraries. TCRdb fed the 5' RACE reads into MiXCR, producing one record per CDR3 protein. The repertoire holds 200,000 to 250,000 distinct CDR3 sequences, with roughly 25% as singletons. These data originate in a study of CD8 T cells in ankylosing spondylitis. Study results and limitations: Among TCR beta sequences, a motif of eight highly homologous variants appeared characteristic of ankylosing spondylitis blood. As reported, disease-linked clones showed significant enrichment in matched ankylosing spondylitis synovial fluid.

This CDR3 region has 12 residues. Trimming pared 7 bases from V and 5 bases from J, leaving 14 bases between. Germline loops: CDR1 SQVTM, CDR2 ANQGSEA. The V gene is TRBV29-1, the J gene TRBJ2-5, with a possible D match to TRBD1 (6 bases). The material sequenced was blood, either unsorted or a sorted T cell fraction (not recorded which). The TCR sequence derives from a male donor with ankylosing spondylitis or in good health (not recorded which). Here the CDR3 reads CSGVDSGETQYF. Written as DNA, the CDR3 is TGCAGCGGGGTGGACAGTGGTGAGACCCAGTACTTC.